This is a list of T cell receptor beta chains from one sample in a study of cytomegalovirus exposure and HLA in healthy donors. Assay used: immunoSEQ multiplex PCR; TCRdb lists only in-frame clones, some missing. The top ten hold more than 0.6% of the sample, which has about 200,000 clones, roughly 84% seen once. The specimen sequenced was PBMCs. The source is a boy aged 2 to 9 in good health and CMV-seronegative. Each CDR3 is given without its conserved first and last residue.

j_gene | v_gene | CDR3aa
TRBJ1-5 | TRBV21-1 | ASSKVAGANQPQH
TRBJ2-7 | TRBV2 | ASRGSYYEQY
TRBJ2-5 | TRBV30 | AEGASGMTQETQY
TRBJ2-3 | TRBV7-8 | ASSFSYSTDTQY
TRBJ1-2 | TRBV7-8 | ASSLGDRGYGYT
TRBJ1-1 | TRBV6-1 | ASSEAGGPTEAF
TRBJ2-5 | TRBV5-1 | ASSLAFGYQETQY
TRBJ2-3 | TRBV7-9 | ASSLVSGGGPTSDTQY
TRBJ1-2 | TRBV6-6 | ASSLGLSSGGYT
TRBJ2-3 | TRBV6-5 | ASRRTSGRTDTQY
TRBJ2-1 | TRBV7-6 | ASSLGGLAGNEQF
TRBJ2-7 | TRBV6-1 | ASSEVVRRGEQY
TRBJ1-5 | TRBV6-6 | ASSYLLDKNQPQH
TRBJ2-7 | TRBV5-5 | ASSLADGTYEQY
TRBJ1-2 | TRBV27 | ASSSGLLDYT
TRBJ1-4 | TRBV5-1 | ASSLDQDNEKLF
TRBJ2-1 | TRBV6-5 | ASSYGLAGGPRF
TRBJ2-3 | TRBV5-1 | ASSPQVDYPFSTDTQY
TRBJ1-2 | TRBV19 | ASSSQGGNYGYT
TRBJ2-7 | TRBV27 | ASSLQGSYEQY
TRBJ1-6 | TRBV2 | ASSEAAGSYNSPLH
TRBJ1-1 | TRBV6-5 | ASSSSRGITEAF
TRBJ2-7 | TRBV7-6 | ASSLSGDATREQY
TRBJ2-1 | TRBV29-1 | SVDRTGAYNEQF
TRBJ1-2 | TRBV6-6 | ASSFGTDRNIYGYT
TRBJ1-1 | TRBV10-3 | AIRIRDSLNTEAF
TRBJ2-5 | TRBV18 | ASSLAGSTQETQY
TRBJ1-2 | TRBV27 | ASSFKSGEVVYGYT
TRBJ2-7 | TRBV28 | ASSFRAGRYEQY
TRBJ2-1 | TRBV4-1 | ASSQDGSLAGRSYNEQF
TRBJ1-1 | TRBV23-1 | ASSHLDRVNTEAF
TRBJ2-1 | TRBV27 | ASSGQGVSYNEQF
TRBJ1-3 | TRBV6-6 | ATLTGGNGNTIY
TRBJ2-1 | TRBV9 | ASSVETSGGADNEQF
TRBJ2-5 | TRBV7-8 | ASSLIRGGQETQY
TRBJ1-5 | TRBV4-2 | ASSQRTGNQPQH
TRBJ2-7 | TRBV28 | ASSLVSSGDEQY
TRBJ1-6 | TRBV30 | AWNPLVTGGNSPLH
TRBJ2-3 | TRBV5-6 | ASSFSGSTDTQY
TRBJ1-2 | TRBV6-6 | ASSRALDGYT
TRBJ1-2 | TRBV5-6 | ASNSRGWYGYT
TRBJ1-5 | TRBV30 | AWGEGKSNQPQH
TRBJ2-5 | TRBV5-1 | ASSLSGIPNMYQETQY
TRBJ1-2 | TRBV18 | ASSLDLSGLSYGYT
TRBJ2-1 | TRBV7-9 | SSSLVVAGGYNEQF
TRBJ2-7 | TRBV4-1 | ASSHPEGDRVHEQY
TRBJ1-5 | TRBV5-5 | ASSRTQNSNQPQH
TRBJ2-7 | TRBV7-9 | ASSPEGGLEGGPGYEQY
TRBJ2-1 | TRBV7-6 | ASSFYGTGVLYNEQF
TRBJ1-5 | TRBV30 | AWSADRGPNQPQH
TRBJ2-1 | TRBV29-1 | SGLPGTSGKSSYNEQF
TRBJ1-6 | TRBV13 | ASSLDRSPLH
TRBJ2-7 | TRBV5-1 | ASSVGGLAYEQY